This TCR beta chain was sequenced in a study of blood T cell repertoires in COVID-19. Study background: Collection of acute and convalescent COVID-19 samples took place in the United States, Italy and Spain.

Methods used by the authors: Nucleated cell number was recorded as an estimate derived from reference gene primer amplification. The table came from immunoSEQ multiplex PCR; TCRdb's copy has only in-frame clones and leaves some out. The V and J calls and the clone size are those of that table, but D and trimming were determined from the DNA. Here the sample spans 80,000 to 90,000 clones, more than 70% being singletons. This clone was seen a few times. The clonotype originates from a woman aged 70-85 years with acute or convalescent COVID-19. The specimen was peripheral blood.

CDR3 DNA sequence: TGTGCCAGCAGTTACAGGACAGCCGGTGAAAGAAACACCATATATTTT. The encoded protein is CASSYRTAGERNTIYF. The chain links TRBV6-6 to TRBJ1-3; maybe TRBD1 (6 bases). V lost 2 bases, J lost 5 bases, and 16 bases lay in between. The CDR3 runs to 16 residues. Germline CDR1 is MNHNY and CDR2 is SVGAGI (reference sequence).